The TCR beta chain under discussion was sequenced for a study of T cell responses to AZD1222 COVID-19 vaccine. Whole-study findings and limits: Regions 160-218 and 743-854 dominated among vaccine-associated CD4 TCRs spanning spike. Just a handful of AZD1222 recipients were seropositive at baseline. The donors showed a predominance of white British ancestry and of females, with possible underestimation of clonal diversity. Repertoire samples came only from after the peak T cell response.

Comments on this clone: Its antigen is currently unknown.

Generated by immunoSEQ multiplex PCR, the TCRdb table keeps only in-frame clones and is missing some. The sample shows 110,000 to 150,000 clones, 85% to 95% of them seen only once. Sequenced material: peripheral blood, taken after recovery from COVID-19. This clonotype was sampled from an adult who had recovered from COVID-19.

The CDR3 spells CASSLSIQGGSTEAFF. CDR3 bases: TGCGCCAGCAGCTTGAGTATCCAGGGGGGTAGCACTGAAGCTTTCTTT. The gene calls are TRBV5-1 and TRBJ1-1, with TRBD1 matching over 7 bases. Germline-derived CDR1 and CDR2 are SGHRS and YFSETQ. The CDR3 covers 16 residues. The J segment lost 4 bases and the V segment lost 1 base, leaving 10 bases of the junction unmatched.